This TCR beta chain was profiled in a study of T-cell memory formation after mild COVID-19. Study-level background: TCR clusters were mostly confined to one donor each.

There are a few counts of this clonotype. Its target is not known. This CDR3 is built from 15 residues. Germline V lookup: CDR1 LNHNV, CDR2 YYDKDF (reference sequence). The V segment lost 0 bases and the J segment 4 bases; nucleotides outside the gene matches: 5. Points from the study as a whole: Nothing showed for sure that second-wave clones peaking on day 37 were SARS-CoV-2 specific. Contracting CD4+ clones sat mainly in CM and EM; CD8+ in EMRA.

With constant-segment primers, 5'RACE yielded cDNA libraries of TCR alpha and TCR beta that carried sample barcodes and UMIs. One entry per CDR3 protein results from TCRdb running MiXCR on the 5' RACE reads. The profile shows over 500,000 distinct CDR3 sequences, roughly a sixth of them singletons. Source material: PBMCs or a T cell subset sorted from them (not recorded which). The sequence came from an adult woman who had mild COVID-19 (a few samples of this study predate the infection). Cell type and time point are not known. The J gene is TRBJ1-2, the V gene TRBV15; 7 bases align to TRBD1. As DNA, the CDR3 is TGTGCCACCAGCAGAGACCGACAGGGTGGCTATGGCTACACCTTC. Its protein is CATSRDRQGGYGYTF.